This T cell receptor (beta chain) comes out of a study of shared clonotypes between healthy human individuals. Study-wide context: Ranging from 18 to 49 in age, donors were two women and a few men.

Healthy HIV-negative adults with no recent acute infections or vaccinations were recruited as donors. Execution of the assay was at deep level. Replicate sorted-subset PCRs were loaded with around 220 ng DNA, tens of thousands of T cell genomes. Using immunoSEQ multiplex PCR, the repertoire was profiled, and TCRdb retains in-frame clones only, with some absent. Of more than 2,000,000 clones listed, more than 90% are singletons. The CDR3 has 13 amino acids. The germline V gene encodes CDR1 SGHVS and CDR2 FQNEAQ. With 4 bases removed from V and 7 bases from J, the gap between germline ends came to 13 bases.

The gene calls are TRBV7-8 and TRBJ1-2; D is unresolved. This receptor was obtained from a man younger than 30 in good health. What was sequenced was naive CD4+ T cells sorted from blood. Regarding subset: CD45RA+ positively selected. CDR3 nucleotides: TGTGCCAGCAGCTCCTGGGAAGGTGGTGGCTACACCTTC. It encodes CASSSWEGGGYTF.